A selection of T cell receptor delta chains follows, all from one sample in a study of Vδ1+ human thymocytes. TCRdb fed the multiplex PCR reads into CATT to redo clone calling. The table shows more than 50,000 delta-chain clones, with about 15% occurring only once. The sample consisted of Vdelta1+ gamma-delta thymocytes from the thymus. The receptors were sampled from a boy less than two years old who had congenital heart surgery. Each CDR3 is given with its conserved first and last residue. A D gene is named only where the DNA matches it firmly. Clone size is not always given. Where it is, it says once, few, many or a class for expanded clones.

>TRDD3|TRDJ1|TRDV1|20|once
CALGERLPTLGIRGADKLIF
TGTGCTCTTGGGGAACGCTTACCTACCCTGGGGATACGGGGGGCCGATAAACTCATCTTT
>TRDD3|TRDJ1|TRDV1|15|-
CALLLGDRYTDKLIF
TGTGCTCTTCTTCTGGGGGATAGGTACACCGATAAACTCATCTTT
>-|TRDJ1|TRDV1|16|-
CALGELSGSDTDKLIF
TGTGCTCTTGGGGAACTTTCGGGGTCCGACACCGATAAACTCATCTTT
>TRDD3|TRDJ1|TRDV1|19|-
CALGESPVVLGDYTDKLIF
TGTGCTCTTGGGGAAAGTCCTGTCGTACTGGGGGATTACACCGATAAACTCATCTTT
>-|TRDJ1|TRDV1|18|-
CALGDAGLGTRHTDKLIF
TGTGCTCTTGGGGACGCGGGGTTGGGGACTCGGCACACCGATAAACTCATCTTT
>-|TRDJ1|TRDV1|20|-
CALGKYFPDKGGSYTDKLIF
TGTGCTCTTGGGAAATACTTCCCCGACAAAGGGGGTTCGTACACCGATAAACTCATCTTT
>TRDD3|TRDJ1|TRDV1|17|few
CALGDLRTGGFSDKLIF
TGTGCTCTTGGGGACCTCCGTACTGGGGGTTTTTCCGATAAACTCATCTTT
>TRDD3|TRDJ1|TRDV1|21|few
CALGETAPHWGIVRSTDKLIF
TGTGCTCTTGGGGAGACCGCACCCCACTGGGGGATCGTACGCTCCACCGATAAACTCATCTTT
>TRDD3|TRDJ1|TRDV1|21|-
CALGELGPPWGDTIHTDKLIF
TGTGCTCTTGGGGAACTAGGACCCCCTTGGGGGGATACGATCCACACCGATAAACTCATCTTT
>-|TRDJ1|TRDV2|16|-
CACDGVLGLFTDKLIF
TGTGCCTGTGACGGAGTACTGGGTCTTTTCACCGATAAACTCATCTTT
>TRDD3|TRDJ1|TRDV1|15|few
CALGPNWGIPDKLIF
TGTGCTCTTGGGCCAAACTGGGGGATACCCGATAAACTCATCTTT
>-|TRDJ1|TRDV1|22|-
CALGEFPPEGDPSSREADKLIF
TGTGCTCTTGGGGAATTTCCTCCCGAGGGGGACCCTTCGTCCCGAGAGGCCGATAAACTCATCTTT
>TRDD3|TRDJ1|TRDV1|24|-
CALGEAAAYILPSSSGGYADKLIF
TGTGCTCTTGGGGAAGCGGCGGCTTACATACTTCCCTCGAGTTCTGGGGGATACGCCGATAAACTCATCTTT
>TRDD3|TRDJ1|TRDV1|17|few
CALGELHTGGFPDKLIF
TGTGCTCTTGGGGAACTTCATACTGGGGGATTCCCCGATAAACTCATCTTT